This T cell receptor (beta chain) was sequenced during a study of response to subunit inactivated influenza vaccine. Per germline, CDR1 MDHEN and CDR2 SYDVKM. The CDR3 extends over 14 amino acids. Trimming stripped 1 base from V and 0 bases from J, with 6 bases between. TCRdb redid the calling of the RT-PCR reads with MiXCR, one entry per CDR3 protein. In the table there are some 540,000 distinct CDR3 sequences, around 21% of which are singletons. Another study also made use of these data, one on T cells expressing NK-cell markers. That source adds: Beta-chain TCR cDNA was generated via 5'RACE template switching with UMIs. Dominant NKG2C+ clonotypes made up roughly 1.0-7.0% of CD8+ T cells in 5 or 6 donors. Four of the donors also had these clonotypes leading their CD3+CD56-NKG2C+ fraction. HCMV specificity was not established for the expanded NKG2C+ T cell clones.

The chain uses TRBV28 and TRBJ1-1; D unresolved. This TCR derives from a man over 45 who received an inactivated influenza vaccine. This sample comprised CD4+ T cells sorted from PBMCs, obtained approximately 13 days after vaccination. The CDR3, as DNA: TGTGCCAGCAGTTTATACACCTTGAACACTGAAGCTTTCTTT. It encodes CASSLYTLNTEAFF.